The 19 T cell receptor beta chains below were found in one sample sequenced in a study of blood T cell repertoires in COVID-19. The protocol was immunoSEQ multiplex PCR, while the TCRdb copy is restricted to in-frame clones and leaves out a portion. Here the sample spans under 500,000 clones, 75% to 90% being singletons. The specimen was PBMCs or T cells enriched from blood (not recorded which). The receptors originated from a man aged 30 to 45 who had recovered from COVID-19.

As regards this clone: The junction does not match germline at one end; this may be a read error. This chain connects TRBV27 to TRBJ2-2, with 8 bases fitting TRBD2. Germline CDR1 MNHEY, CDR2 SMNVEV (reference sequence). There are 18 residues in the CDR3. CDR3 nucleotide sequence: TGTGCCAGCGGTTTGTATATAGTGTACGGGAGGGCCGCCGGGGAGCTGTTTTTT. It is translated as CASGLYIVYGRAAGELFF.

The chain joins TRBV19 to TRBJ2-2; 10 bases are a match to TRBD2. CDR1 is LNHDA, CDR2 SQIVND, per germline (reference sequence). Trimming cost V 3 bases and J 6 bases; bases outside gene matches: 7. This CDR3 spans 16 amino acids. CDR3 sequence: CASSIASGSVAGELFF. Written as DNA, the CDR3 is TGTGCCAGTAGTATTGCTAGCGGGAGTGTAGCCGGGGAGCTGTTTTTT.

The table lists this clone with a count of one. The rearrangement uses TRBV27 and TRBJ2-7; D is undetermined. Trimming took 4 bases from V and 5 from J, leaving 18 bases between them. There are 15 residues in the CDR3. The germline gives CDR1 MNHEY, CDR2 SMNVEV (reference sequence). The CDR3 reads CASSSLPVGPHEQYF. The CDR3 DNA reads TGTGCCAGCAGTTCCCTTCCGGTTGGTCCGCACGAGCAGTACTTC.

This chain links TRBV6-5 with TRBJ2-5; 9 bases are a match to TRBD2. The CDR3 contains 14 residues. Unmatched junction bases numbered 3, after V lost 6 bases and J lost 1 base. Per germline, CDR1 MNHEY and CDR2 SVGAGI. As DNA, the CDR3 is TGTGCCAGCAGCCTAGCGGGATCCCAAGAGACCCAGTACTTC. Amino acid sequence: CASSLAGSQETQYF.

The V gene is TRBV6-5, the J gene TRBJ2-5; D is possibly TRBD2 (6 bases). CDR3 size: 15 residues. Germline CDR1 reads MNHEY; CDR2 reads SVGAGI. V shed 6 bases and J shed 5 bases, with 19 bases lying between them. CDR3 sequence: CASSSRDSNWETQYF. The CDR3 coding sequence is TGTGCCAGCAGCTCCCGGGACTCAAATTGGGAGACCCAGTACTTC.

The chain couples TRBV5-4 to TRBJ1-1; 7 bases map to TRBD1. Germline loops: CDR1 SGHNT, CDR2 YYREEE (reference sequence). The J segment lost 6 bases and the V segment lost 4 bases, leaving 6 bases of the junction unmatched. The length of the CDR3 is 13 residues. In nucleotides, the CDR3 is TGTGCCAGCAGCCGAAACAGGGGCCCTGAAGCTTTCTTT. Translation: CASSRNRGPEAFF.

This clone was counted a few times. V gene TRBV28 combines with J gene TRBJ1-4, with TRBD1 matching over 8 bases. Germline values: CDR1 MDHEN, CDR2 SYDVKM. The CDR3 has 16 residues. Trimming cost V 6 bases and J 10 bases; bases outside gene matches: 16. The CDR3 loop is CASRPGQATGGGKLFF. The DNA of the CDR3 is TGTGCCAGCAGACCGGGACAGGCCACCGGAGGAGGAAAACTGTTTTTT.

The chain combines TRBV9 with TRBJ2-1; tentatively, D is TRBD1 (7 bases). Germline V gene sequence: CDR1 SGDLS, CDR2 YYNGEE. The length of the CDR3 is 15 residues. V was cut by 0 bases and J by 8 bases, with 15 bases left in between. The CDR3 sequence is CASSVAQGGFYEQFF. CDR3 DNA sequence: TGTGCCAGCAGCGTAGCGCAGGGGGGTTTTTATGAGCAGTTCTTC.

The V call is TRBV11-2, the J call TRBJ2-2; no reliable D call. Germline CDR1 and CDR2: SGHAT and FQNNGV. Trimming cost V 2 bases and J 7 bases, with 5 bases left between them. CDR3 length: 12 amino acids. This CDR3 is CASSLLGGELFF. CDR3 bases: TGTGCCAGCAGCTTACTCGGCGGGGAGCTGTTTTTT.

The chain uses TRBV5-4 and TRBJ1-4; D gene unclear. V was clipped by 4 bases and J by 10 bases, with 26 bases between them. The CDR3 loop spans 17 amino acids. CDR1 SGHNT and CDR2 YYREEE come from the germline V gene (reference sequence). The CDR3 protein is CASSPRVASAGLAKLFF. CDR3 DNA: TGTGCCAGCAGCCCCCGTGTAGCTTCGGCGGGTTTGGCAAAACTGTTTTTT.

V and J are TRBV28 and TRBJ2-2; D is uncertain. Germline loops: CDR1 MDHEN, CDR2 SYDVKM. V dropped 2 bases and J dropped 9 bases, with 7 bases sitting between them. This CDR3 spans 12 amino acids. In nucleotides, the CDR3 is TGTGCCAGCAGTTTAAGGAGCCGGGAGCTGTTTTTT. This encodes CASSLRSRELFF.

The rearrangement joins TRBV5-1 to TRBJ1-2; 7 nucleotides line up with TRBD1. The CDR3 covers 18 residues. Per germline, CDR1 SGHRS and CDR2 YFSETQ. The V and J ends lost 0 bases and 0 bases, in that order; junction bases with no gene match: 11. This CDR3 is CASSLDFRGTEANYGYTF. For the CDR3, the DNA is TGCGCCAGCAGCTTGGACTTTCGGGGGACAGAAGCTAACTATGGCTACACCTTC.

V and J are TRBV7-6 and TRBJ2-1, with D possibly TRBD2 on 5 matching bases. The CDR3 is 13 residues long. V was clipped by 1 base and J by 9 bases, with 10 bases between them. Per the germline V gene, CDR1 is SGHVS and CDR2 is FNYEAQ. The CDR3: CASSLDPGIEQFF. The CDR3 DNA follows: TGTGCCAGCAGCTTAGATCCCGGGATTGAGCAGTTCTTC.

The chain couples TRBV15 to TRBJ1-2; 7 nucleotides line up with TRBD1. CDR3 length: 18 amino acids. Germline values: CDR1 LNHNV, CDR2 YYDKDF (reference sequence). V lost 1 base to trimming and J lost 6 bases; unmatched junction nucleotides: 17. The CDR3 sequence: CATSRVPPRRQGENGYTF. DNA for the CDR3: TGTGCCACCAGCAGAGTCCCCCCGCGACGGCAGGGGGAGAATGGCTACACCTTC.

A few counts support this clone. This chain connects TRBV27 to TRBJ2-4, with TRBD2 as a possible D gene (5 bases). The germline V gene has CDR1 MNHEY and CDR2 SMNVEV (reference sequence). The CDR3 spans 16 residues. Trimming left V 7 bases short and J 1 base short, with 17 bases between. DNA for the CDR3: TGTGCCAGCATCCCCGAAGGGAGTCCGGCCAAAAACATTCAGTACTTC. Translation: CASIPEGSPAKNIQYF.

J is TRBJ2-1 and V is TRBV19; 14 nucleotides line up with TRBD2. From germline, CDR1 is LNHDA and CDR2 SQIVND (reference sequence). V gave up 4 bases and J gave up 9 bases; unmatched junction bases: 14. The CDR3 spans 18 residues. CDR3 loop: CASSTTSGRAWLFGEQFF. The CDR3 DNA reads TGTGCCAGTAGTACGACTAGCGGGAGGGCCTGGCTTTTCGGTGAGCAGTTCTTC.

This chain joins TRBV28 and TRBJ1-5, with D unresolved. Trimming pared 6 bases from V and 0 bases from J, leaving 12 bases between. This CDR3 is built from 15 residues. Germline values: CDR1 MDHEN, CDR2 SYDVKM. CDR3 coding DNA: TGTGCCAGCAGCCGACTAATGGATAGCAATCAGCCCCAGCATTTT. This encodes CASSRLMDSNQPQHF.

The chain has TRBV6-6 and TRBJ2-3, with 7 bases lining up with TRBD1. CDR3 size: 14 residues. With V trimmed by 0 bases and J by 12 bases, 9 bases remained unmatched. CDR1 is MNHNY and CDR2 is SVGAGI in the germline V gene (reference sequence). CDR3 in DNA: TGTGCCAGCAGTTACTCGATGGACAGGTCCGAACAGTATTTT. It translates to CASSYSMDRSEQYF.

This clone appeared a single time. The J gene is TRBJ1-1, the V gene TRBV19; 10 nucleotides align to TRBD1. Germline values: CDR1 LNHDA, CDR2 SQIVND (reference sequence). The CDR3 has 17 residues. V trimming: 5 bases; J trimming: 0 bases; junction bases outside the gene matches: 9. CDR3 loop: CASSFLRDRGLNTEAFF. DNA of the CDR3: TGTGCCAGTAGTTTCCTCCGGGACAGGGGTTTGAACACTGAAGCTTTCTTT.